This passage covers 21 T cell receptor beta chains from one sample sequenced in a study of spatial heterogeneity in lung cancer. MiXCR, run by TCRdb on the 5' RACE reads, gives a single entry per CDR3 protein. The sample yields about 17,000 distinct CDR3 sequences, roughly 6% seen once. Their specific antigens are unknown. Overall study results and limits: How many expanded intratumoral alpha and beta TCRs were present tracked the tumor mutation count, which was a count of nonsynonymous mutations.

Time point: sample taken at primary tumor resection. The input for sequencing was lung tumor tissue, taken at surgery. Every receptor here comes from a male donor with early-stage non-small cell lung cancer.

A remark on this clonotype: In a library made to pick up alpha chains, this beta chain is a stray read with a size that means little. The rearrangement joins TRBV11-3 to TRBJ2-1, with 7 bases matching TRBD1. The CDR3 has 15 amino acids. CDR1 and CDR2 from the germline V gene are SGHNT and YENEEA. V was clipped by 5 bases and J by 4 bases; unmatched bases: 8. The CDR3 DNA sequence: TGTGCCAGCAGCCCGGGCAGGGGGTCTTACAATGAGCAGTTCTTC. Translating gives CASSPGRGSYNEQFF.

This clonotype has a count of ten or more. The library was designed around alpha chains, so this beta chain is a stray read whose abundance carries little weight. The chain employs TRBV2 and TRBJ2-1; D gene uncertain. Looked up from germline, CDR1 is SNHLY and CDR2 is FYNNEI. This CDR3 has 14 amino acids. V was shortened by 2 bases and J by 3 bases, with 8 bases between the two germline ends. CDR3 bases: TGTGCCAGCAGTGAATGGCCTGACTACAATGAGCAGTTCTTC. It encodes CASSEWPDYNEQFF.

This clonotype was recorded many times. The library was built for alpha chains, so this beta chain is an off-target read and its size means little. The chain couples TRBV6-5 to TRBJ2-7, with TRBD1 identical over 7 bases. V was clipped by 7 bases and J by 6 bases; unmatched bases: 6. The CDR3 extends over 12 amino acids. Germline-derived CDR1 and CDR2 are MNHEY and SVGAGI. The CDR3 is CASTTPGGEQYF. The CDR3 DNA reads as TGTGCCAGCACCACACCAGGGGGCGAGCAGTACTTC.

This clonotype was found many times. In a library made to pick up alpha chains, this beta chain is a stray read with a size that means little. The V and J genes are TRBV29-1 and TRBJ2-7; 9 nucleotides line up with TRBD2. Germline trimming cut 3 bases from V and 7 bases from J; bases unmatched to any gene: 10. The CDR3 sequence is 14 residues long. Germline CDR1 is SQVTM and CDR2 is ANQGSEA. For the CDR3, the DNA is TGCAGCGTTGAGCGCGCGGGAGGGTTCGGGGAGCAGTACTTC. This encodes CSVERAGGFGEQYF.

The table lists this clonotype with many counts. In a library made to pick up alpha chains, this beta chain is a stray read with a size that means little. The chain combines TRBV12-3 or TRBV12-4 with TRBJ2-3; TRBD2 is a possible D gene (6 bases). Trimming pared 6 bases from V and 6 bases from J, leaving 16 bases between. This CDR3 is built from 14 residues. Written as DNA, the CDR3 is TGTGCCAGCAGGGTCTCTGCGGGGCTGGATACGCAGTATTTT. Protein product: CASRVSAGLDTQYF.

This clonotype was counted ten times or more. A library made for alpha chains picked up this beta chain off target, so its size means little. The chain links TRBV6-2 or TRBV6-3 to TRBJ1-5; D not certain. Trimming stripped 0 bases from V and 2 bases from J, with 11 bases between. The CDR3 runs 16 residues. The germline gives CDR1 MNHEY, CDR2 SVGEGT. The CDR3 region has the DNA TGTGCCAGCAGTTACTCGCGACGGGGTGGCAATCAGCCCCAGCATTTT. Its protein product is CASSYSRRGGNQPQHF.

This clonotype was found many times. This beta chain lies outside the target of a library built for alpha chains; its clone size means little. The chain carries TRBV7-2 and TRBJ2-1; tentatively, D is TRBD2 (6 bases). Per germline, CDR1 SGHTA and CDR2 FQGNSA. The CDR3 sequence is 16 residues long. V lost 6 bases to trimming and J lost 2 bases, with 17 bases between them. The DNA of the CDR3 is TGTGCCAGCAGTCGGGGGACCGGGACCACCTACAATGAGCAGTTCTTC. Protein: CASSRGTGTTYNEQFF.

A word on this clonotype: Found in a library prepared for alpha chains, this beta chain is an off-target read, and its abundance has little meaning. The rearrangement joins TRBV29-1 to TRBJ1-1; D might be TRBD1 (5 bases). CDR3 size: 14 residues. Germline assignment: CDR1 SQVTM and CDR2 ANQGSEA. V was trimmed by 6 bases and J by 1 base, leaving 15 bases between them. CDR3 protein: CSVRGGLSNTEAFF. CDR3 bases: TGCAGCGTCCGGGGCGGGCTCTCGAACACTGAAGCTTTCTTT.

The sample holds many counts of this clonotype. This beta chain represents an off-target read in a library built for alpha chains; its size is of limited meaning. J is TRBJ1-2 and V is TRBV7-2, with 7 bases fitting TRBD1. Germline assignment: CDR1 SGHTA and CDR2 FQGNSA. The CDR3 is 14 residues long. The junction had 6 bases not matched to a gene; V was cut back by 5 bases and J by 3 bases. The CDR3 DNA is TGTGCCAGCAGCCCGACAGGGACCTACTATGGCTACACCTTC. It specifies CASSPTGTYYGYTF.

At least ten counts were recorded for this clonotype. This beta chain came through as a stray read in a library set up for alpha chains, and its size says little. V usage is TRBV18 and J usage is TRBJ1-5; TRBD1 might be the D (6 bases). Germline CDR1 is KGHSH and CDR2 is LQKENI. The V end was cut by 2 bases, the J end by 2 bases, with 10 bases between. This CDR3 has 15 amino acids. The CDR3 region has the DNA TGTGCCAGCTCACCATCCGGACAGCGCAATCAGCCCCAGCATTTT. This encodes CASSPSGQRNQPQHF.

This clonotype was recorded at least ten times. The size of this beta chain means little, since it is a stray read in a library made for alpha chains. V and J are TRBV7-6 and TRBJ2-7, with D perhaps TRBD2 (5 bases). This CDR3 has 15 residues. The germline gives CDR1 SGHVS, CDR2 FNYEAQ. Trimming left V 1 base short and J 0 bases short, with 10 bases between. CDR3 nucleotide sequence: TGTGCCAGCAGCTTAGGCCCCGGGATCTCCTACGAGCAGTACTTC. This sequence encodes CASSLGPGISYEQYF.

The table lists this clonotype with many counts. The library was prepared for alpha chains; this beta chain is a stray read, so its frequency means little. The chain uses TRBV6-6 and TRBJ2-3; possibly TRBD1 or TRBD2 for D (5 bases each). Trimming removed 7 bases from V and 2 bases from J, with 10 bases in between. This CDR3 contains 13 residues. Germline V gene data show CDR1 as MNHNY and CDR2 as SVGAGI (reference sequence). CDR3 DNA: TGTGCCAGCAACGGGGACCCCACAGATACGCAGTATTTT. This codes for CASNGDPTDTQYF.

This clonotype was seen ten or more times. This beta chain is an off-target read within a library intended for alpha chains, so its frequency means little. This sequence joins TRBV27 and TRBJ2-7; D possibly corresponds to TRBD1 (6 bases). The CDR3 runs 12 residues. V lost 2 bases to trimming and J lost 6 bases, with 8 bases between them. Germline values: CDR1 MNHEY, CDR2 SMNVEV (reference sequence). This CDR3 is CASSLTGTEQYF. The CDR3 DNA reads TGTGCCAGCAGTTTAACAGGGACCGAGCAGTACTTC.

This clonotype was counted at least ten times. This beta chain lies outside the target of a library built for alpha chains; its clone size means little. The DNA of the CDR3 is TGTGCCAGCAGAACGGGACAACACACAGATACGCAGTATTTT. Amino acids: CASRTGQHTDTQYF. The rearrangement joins TRBV27 to TRBJ2-3, with D perhaps TRBD1 (6 bases). Looked up from germline, CDR1 is MNHEY and CDR2 is SMNVEV (reference sequence). The CDR3 has 14 amino acids. The germline V and J ends were trimmed by 6 bases and 2 bases, with 12 bases remaining between them.

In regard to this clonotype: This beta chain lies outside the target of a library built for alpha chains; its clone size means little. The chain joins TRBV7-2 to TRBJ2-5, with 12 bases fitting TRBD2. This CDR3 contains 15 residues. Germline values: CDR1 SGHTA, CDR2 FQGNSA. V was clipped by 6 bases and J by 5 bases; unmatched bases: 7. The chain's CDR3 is CASRPTSGGLETQYF. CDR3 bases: TGTGCCAGCAGGCCCACTAGCGGGGGGCTGGAGACCCAGTACTTC.

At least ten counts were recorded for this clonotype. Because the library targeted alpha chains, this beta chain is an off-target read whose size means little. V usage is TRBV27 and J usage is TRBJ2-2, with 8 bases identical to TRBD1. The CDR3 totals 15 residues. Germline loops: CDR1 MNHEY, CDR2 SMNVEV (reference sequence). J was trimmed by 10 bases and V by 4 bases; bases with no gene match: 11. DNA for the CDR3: TGTGCCAGCAGTTACCTGGGACAGGCCGCCGCGGAGCTGTTTTTT. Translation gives CASSYLGQAAAELFF.

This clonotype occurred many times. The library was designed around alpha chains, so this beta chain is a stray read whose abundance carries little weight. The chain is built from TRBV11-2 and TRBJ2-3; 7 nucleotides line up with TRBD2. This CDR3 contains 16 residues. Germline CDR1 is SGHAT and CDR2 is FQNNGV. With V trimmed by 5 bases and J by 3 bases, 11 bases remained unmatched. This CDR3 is CASSLGLVWETDTQYF. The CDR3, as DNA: TGTGCCAGCAGCCTAGGACTAGTTTGGGAGACAGATACGCAGTATTTT.

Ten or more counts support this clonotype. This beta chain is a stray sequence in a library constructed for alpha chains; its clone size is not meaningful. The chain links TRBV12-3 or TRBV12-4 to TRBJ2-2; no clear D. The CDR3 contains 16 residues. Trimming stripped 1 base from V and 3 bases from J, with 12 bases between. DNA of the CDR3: TGTGCCAGCAGTTTAGTCCCTCCAGTAGACACCGGGGAGCTGTTTTTT. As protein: CASSLVPPVDTGELFF.

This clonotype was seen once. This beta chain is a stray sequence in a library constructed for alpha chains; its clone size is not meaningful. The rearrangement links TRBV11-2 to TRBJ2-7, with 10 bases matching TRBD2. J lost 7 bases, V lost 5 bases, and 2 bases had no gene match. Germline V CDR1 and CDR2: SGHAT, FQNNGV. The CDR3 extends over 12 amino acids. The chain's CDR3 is CASSLLAGEQYF. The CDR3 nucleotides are TGTGCCAGCAGCCTACTAGCGGGGGAGCAGTACTTC.

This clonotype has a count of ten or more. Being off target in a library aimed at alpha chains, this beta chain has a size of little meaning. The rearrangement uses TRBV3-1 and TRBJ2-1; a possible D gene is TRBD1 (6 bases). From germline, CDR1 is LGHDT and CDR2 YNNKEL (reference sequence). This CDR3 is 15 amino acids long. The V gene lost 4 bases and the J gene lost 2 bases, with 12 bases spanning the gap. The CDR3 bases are TGTGCCAGCAGCCTGGGGGCGGAGGCCTACAATGAGCAGTTCTTC. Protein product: CASSLGAEAYNEQFF.

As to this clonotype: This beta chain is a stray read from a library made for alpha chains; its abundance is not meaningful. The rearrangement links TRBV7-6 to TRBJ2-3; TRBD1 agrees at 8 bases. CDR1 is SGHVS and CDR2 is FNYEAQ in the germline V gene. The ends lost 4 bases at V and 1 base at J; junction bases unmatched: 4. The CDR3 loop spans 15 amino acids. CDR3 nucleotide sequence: TGTGCCAGCAGCTCCCAGACAGGGGGCACAGATACGCAGTATTTT. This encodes CASSSQTGGTDTQYF. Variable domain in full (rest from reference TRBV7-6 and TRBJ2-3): GAGVSQSPRYKVTKRGQDVALRCDPISGHVSLYWYRQALGQGPEFLTYFNYEAQQDKSGLPNDRFSAERPEGSISTLTIQRTEQRDSAMYRCASSSQTGGTDTQYFGPGTRLTVL.